One and the same sample provided the 27 T cell receptor beta chains below, sequenced in a study of radiation and T cells in renal cell carcinoma. TCRdb keeps only in-frame clones here, not all; method: immunoSEQ multiplex PCR. The sample yields about 150,000 clones, approximately 90% seen once. The time point: blood 2 weeks post-SBRT. Treatment of the sample: 15 Gy SBRT to primary tumor, nephrectomy 4 weeks later. The specimen comprised blood, sampled from a patient whose treatment included radiotherapy and nephrectomy. The receptors come from a woman aged 45-59 years with renal cell carcinoma.

This clone has just one count. This chain uses TRBV29-1 with TRBJ1-2; 8 nucleotides agree with TRBD1. Germline V lookup: CDR1 SQVTM, CDR2 ANQGSEA. The V and J ends lost 4 bases and 8 bases, in that order; junction bases with no gene match: 3. This CDR3 is built from 11 residues. This CDR3 is CSVVSGGGYTF. The CDR3 nucleotides are TGCAGCGTTGTTTCAGGGGGCGGCTACACCTTC.

The gene calls are TRBV19 and TRBJ1-2; D might be TRBD1 (5 bases). Trimming took 0 bases from V and 1 from J, leaving 9 bases between them. The CDR3 is 15 residues long. Germline V gene sequence: CDR1 LNHDA, CDR2 SQIVND (reference sequence). The CDR3: CASSIDGAGNYGYTF. Here the CDR3 DNA reads TGTGCCAGTAGTATAGATGGGGCCGGTAACTATGGCTACACCTTC.

This chain links TRBV4-1 with TRBJ2-3; possibly TRBD2 for D (6 bases). The CDR3 extends over 16 amino acids. V lost 3 bases and J lost 6, with 19 bases in between. Germline V gene sequence: CDR1 MGHRA, CDR2 YSYEKL. The CDR3 here is CASSQRDGYSRDTQYF. CDR3 nucleotide sequence: TGCGCCAGCAGCCAGCGGGACGGTTATTCACGGGATACGCAGTATTTT.

The rearrangement uses TRBV7-2 and TRBJ1-1, with D hard to call. Germline loops: CDR1 SGHTA, CDR2 FQGNSA. The CDR3 covers 14 residues. Trimming cost V 3 bases and J 6 bases, with 14 bases left between them. The DNA of the CDR3 is TGTGCCAGCAGCTTGCCGGACGGTTTGTCTGAAGCTTTCTTT. This encodes CASSLPDGLSEAFF.

The genes are TRBV6-5 and TRBJ2-7; 15 positions agree with TRBD2. CDR3 length: 15 amino acids. CDR1 and CDR2 (germline): MNHEY, SVGAGI. Trimming took 3 bases from V and 9 from J; bases not matched to a gene: 6. The CDR3 region is CASSYGLAGGPRQYF. The CDR3, as DNA: TGTGCCAGCAGTTATGGACTAGCGGGGGGGCCCAGGCAGTACTTC.

The chain has TRBV5-5 and TRBJ2-7; 9 bases fit TRBD1. After removal of 3 bases from V and 5 bases from J, the junction contained 6 bases not matched to a gene. In germline, CDR1 is SGHKS, CDR2 YYEKEE (reference sequence). The CDR3 runs 14 residues. In nucleotides, the CDR3 is TGTGCCAGCAGCTCACTGCGGACAGGGGACGAGCAGTACTTC. It codes for CASSSLRTGDEQYF. The variable domain in full, with the rest retrieved from reference TRBV5-5 and TRBJ2-7, is DAGVTQSPTHLIKTRGQQVTLRCSPISGHKSVSWYQQVLGQGPQFIFQYYEKEERGRGNFPDRFSARQFPNYSSELNVNALLLGDSALYLCASSSLRTGDEQYFGPGTRLTVT.

This clone was picked up a small number of times. The chain carries TRBV2 and TRBJ2-3; no definite D call. The germline V and J ends were trimmed by 5 bases and 2 bases, with 8 bases remaining between them. Germline loops: CDR1 SNHLY, CDR2 FYNNEI. This CDR3 region has 13 residues. The CDR3, as DNA: TGTGCCAGCAGTTTTTTGAACACAGATACGCAGTATTTT. Translated, it gives CASSFLNTDTQYF.

For this clone: The sample holds other DNA sequences that translate to the same CDR3. The chain has TRBV5-1 and TRBJ1-1; D might be TRBD1 (5 bases). CDR1 SGHRS and CDR2 YFSETQ come from the germline V gene. Trimming cost V 0 bases and J 8 bases, with 8 bases left between them. The CDR3 has 12 amino acids. The CDR3 sequence: CASSLGGLEAFF. The CDR3 DNA follows: TGCGCCAGCAGCTTGGGGGGCCTCGAAGCTTTCTTT.

This clone was observed once. V and J are TRBV7-2 and TRBJ2-7, with 12 bases aligning to TRBD2. CDR3 length equals 18 residues. With 0 bases clipped from V and 6 bases from J, the junction kept 12 bases outside the gene matches. CDR1 SGHTA and CDR2 FQGNSA come from the germline V gene. Here the CDR3 DNA reads TGTGCCAGCAGCTTAGCGCCGCTAGCGGGGGGGCGGTCCCGCGAGCAGTACTTC. Translation gives CASSLAPLAGGRSREQYF.

The chain carries TRBV2 and TRBJ2-1; D is unresolved. The CDR3 covers 15 residues. Germline V gene data show CDR1 as SNHLY and CDR2 as FYNNEI. The V gene lost 6 bases and the J gene lost 6 bases, with 18 bases spanning the gap. The CDR3 DNA is TGTGCCAGCAGCCTAACAAGGTCCCCGGGCAATGAGCAGTTCTTC. Translating gives CASSLTRSPGNEQFF.

V usage is TRBV7-6 and J usage is TRBJ2-3; 10 bases line up with TRBD2. The CDR3 consists of 16 residues. CDR1 is SGHVS and CDR2 is FNYEAQ in the germline V gene. With V trimmed by 5 bases and J by 3 bases, 8 bases remained unmatched. Here the CDR3 reads CASSRGTSVKTDTQYF. As DNA, the CDR3 is TGTGCCAGCAGCAGAGGGACTAGCGTAAAGACAGATACGCAGTATTTT. Full variable domain (remainder filled in from reference TRBV7-6 and TRBJ2-3): GAGVSQSPRYKVTKRGQDVALRCDPISGHVSLYWYRQALGQGPEFLTYFNYEAQQDKSGLPNDRFSAERPEGSISTLTIQRTEQRDSAMYRCASSRGTSVKTDTQYFGPGTRLTVL.

This clone was recorded only once. The same CDR3 arises from other DNA sequences in this sample as well. This chain links TRBV7-3 with TRBJ1-1; weak D call: TRBD1 (5 bases). The CDR3 is made up of 13 amino acids. V lost 4 bases, J lost 1 base, and 7 bases lay in between. Germline V lookup: CDR1 SGHTA, CDR2 FQGTGA. The CDR3 DNA follows: TGTGCCAGCAGCTACGGGGGGAACACTGAAGCTTTCTTT. Its translation is CASSYGGNTEAFF.

The chain has TRBV13 and TRBJ2-3, with TRBD1 matching over 11 bases. With V trimmed by 2 bases and J by 4 bases, 20 bases remained unmatched. The germline gives CDR1 PRHDT, CDR2 FYEKMQ (reference sequence). This CDR3 has 21 amino acids. CDR3 amino acids: CASSLNPRTGGQMGESDTQYF. CDR3 bases: TGTGCCAGCAGCTTAAACCCTCGGACAGGGGGCCAAATGGGGGAGTCAGATACGCAGTATTTT.

This clone was recorded a few times. The gene calls are TRBV19 and TRBJ1-1, with a weak D call TRBD1 (6 bases). CDR1 and CDR2 from the germline V gene are LNHDA and SQIVND (reference sequence). The V end was cut by 1 base, the J end by 5 bases, with 17 bases between. This CDR3 is 16 amino acids long. The DNA of the CDR3 is TGTGCCAGTAGTATAGTGGGTACCAGGGGAGGAACTGAAGCTTTCTTT. Translating gives CASSIVGTRGGTEAFF.

V usage is TRBV4-1 and J usage is TRBJ1-4, with D possibly being TRBD1 (5 bases). The CDR3 has 17 amino acids. In germline, CDR1 is MGHRA, CDR2 YSYEKL. The V and J ends lost 1 base and 6 bases respectively, with 18 bases between them. CDR3 nucleotide sequence: TGCGCCAGCAGCCAAGGTCCCTTACTACGACAGTATGAAAAACTGTTTTTT. Translated, it gives CASSQGPLLRQYEKLFF.

The chain carries TRBV5-6 and TRBJ2-7; 16 nucleotides agree with TRBD2. Germline values: CDR1 SGHDT, CDR2 YYEEEE. The V gene end was trimmed by 4 bases and the J gene end by 7 bases; junction bases not matched to a gene: 5. The CDR3 is made up of 15 amino acids. The CDR3 sequence is CASSKGLAGGYEQYF. CDR3 DNA sequence: TGTGCCAGCAGCAAGGGACTAGCGGGGGGGTATGAGCAGTACTTC.

This sequence joins TRBV5-5 and TRBJ2-1; 9 bases match TRBD1. The CDR3 is made up of 15 amino acids. Germline V lookup: CDR1 SGHKS, CDR2 YYEKEE (reference sequence). J lost 8 bases, V lost 1 base, and 7 bases had no gene match. CDR3 nucleotides: TGTGCCAGCAGCTTGCTCGGACAGGGGATGGATGAGCAGTTCTTC. It translates to CASSLLGQGMDEQFF.

The chain employs TRBV19 and TRBJ1-1, with D uncertain. V lost 6 bases and J 3 bases, leaving 14 bases between the germline ends. The CDR3 runs to 14 residues. Germline V CDR1 and CDR2: LNHDA, SQIVND (reference sequence). The CDR3 reads CASRSRPGDTEAFF. CDR3 sequence (DNA): TGTGCCAGTAGATCGCGCCCGGGCGACACTGAAGCTTTCTTT.

The CDR3 spells CASRGGTETNQPQHF. In nucleotides, the CDR3 is TGTGCCAGCAGGGGGGGGACAGAAACTAATCAGCCCCAGCATTTT. The chain links TRBV2 to TRBJ1-5, with TRBD1 matching over 7 bases. From germline, CDR1 is SNHLY and CDR2 FYNNEI. The CDR3 is made up of 15 amino acids. V shed 6 bases, J shed 4 bases, and the junction held 9 bases outside the gene matches.

The V call is TRBV18, the J call TRBJ2-3; D is possibly TRBD2 (5 bases). CDR3 length equals 16 residues. Trimming took off 2 bases at V and 6 bases at J, with 18 bases between the two ends. From germline, CDR1 is KGHSH and CDR2 LQKENI. CDR3: CASSPGLGGVSDTQYF. The CDR3 DNA is TGTGCCAGCTCACCAGGACTGGGTGGGGTCAGCGATACGCAGTATTTT.

The V gene is TRBV6-1, the J gene TRBJ2-5; D is uncertain. Germline CDR1 and CDR2: MNHNS and SASEGT. V was cut by 2 bases and J by 0 bases, with 4 bases left in between. The CDR3 is made up of 13 amino acids. The CDR3 DNA reads as TGTGCCAGCAGTGAATATTACCAAGAGACCCAGTACTTC. Its translation is CASSEYYQETQYF.

J is TRBJ1-2 and V is TRBV9, with a weak D call TRBD1 (5 bases). Trimming took 0 bases from V and 10 from J, leaving 19 bases between them. The CDR3 consists of 15 residues. Germline V gene lookup returns CDR1 SGDLS and CDR2 YYNGEE. CDR3 DNA: TGTGCCAGCAGCGTAGATGGAAACAGCGTCGGGACCTACACCTTC. Its translation: CASSVDGNSVGTYTF.

Written as DNA, the CDR3 is TGTGCCAGCAGCGTAGCAGGGACGAACACCGGGGAGCTGTTTTTT. Encoded protein: CASSVAGTNTGELFF. This rearrangement joins TRBV9 to TRBJ2-2, with D possibly being TRBD1 (5 bases). The V and J ends lost 0 bases and 0 bases respectively, with 6 bases between them. Germline V gene lookup returns CDR1 SGDLS and CDR2 YYNGEE. The CDR3 length is 15 residues.

V usage is TRBV10-3 and J usage is TRBJ2-5; 12 nucleotides line up with TRBD2. Germline V lookup: CDR1 ENHRY, CDR2 SYGVKD. This CDR3 has 17 residues. The junction had 13 bases not matched to a gene; V was cut back by 9 bases and J by 2 bases. In nucleotides, the CDR3 is TGTGCCATAGCGCCCGGACTAGCGGGGAACTTACAAGAGACCCAGTACTTC. Its translation: CAIAPGLAGNLQETQYF.

This clone is a singleton in its sample. J is TRBJ2-1 and V is TRBV7-2, with D perhaps TRBD1 or TRBD2 (5 bases each). CDR3 length equals 16 residues. Germline CDR1 and CDR2: SGHTA and FQGNSA. Between the trimmed V and J ends, which lost 4 bases and 6 bases, there was a span of 19 bases. This CDR3 reads CASSSRDRGGSNEQFF. CDR3 sequence (DNA): TGTGCCAGCAGCTCCCGGGACCGAGGTGGGTCCAATGAGCAGTTCTTC.

The CDR3 loop reads CAIPGLAGSTDTQYF. The DNA for the CDR3 is TGTGCCATCCCGGGACTAGCGGGGTCGACAGATACGCAGTATTTT. This chain connects TRBV6-1 to TRBJ2-3; 13 nucleotides agree with TRBD2. Germline V gene sequence: CDR1 MNHNS, CDR2 SASEGT. With 10 bases clipped from V and 3 bases from J, the junction kept 7 bases outside the gene matches. This CDR3 contains 15 residues.

This clone was picked up one time. The gene calls are TRBV7-2 and TRBJ2-5; no clear D gene. Trimming took off 1 base at V and 4 bases at J, with 1 base between the two ends. CDR3 length: 11 residues. Germline-derived CDR1 and CDR2 are SGHTA and FQGNSA. The CDR3 sequence: CASSLVETQYF. CDR3 bases: TGTGCCAGCAGCTTAGTAGAGACCCAGTACTTC.